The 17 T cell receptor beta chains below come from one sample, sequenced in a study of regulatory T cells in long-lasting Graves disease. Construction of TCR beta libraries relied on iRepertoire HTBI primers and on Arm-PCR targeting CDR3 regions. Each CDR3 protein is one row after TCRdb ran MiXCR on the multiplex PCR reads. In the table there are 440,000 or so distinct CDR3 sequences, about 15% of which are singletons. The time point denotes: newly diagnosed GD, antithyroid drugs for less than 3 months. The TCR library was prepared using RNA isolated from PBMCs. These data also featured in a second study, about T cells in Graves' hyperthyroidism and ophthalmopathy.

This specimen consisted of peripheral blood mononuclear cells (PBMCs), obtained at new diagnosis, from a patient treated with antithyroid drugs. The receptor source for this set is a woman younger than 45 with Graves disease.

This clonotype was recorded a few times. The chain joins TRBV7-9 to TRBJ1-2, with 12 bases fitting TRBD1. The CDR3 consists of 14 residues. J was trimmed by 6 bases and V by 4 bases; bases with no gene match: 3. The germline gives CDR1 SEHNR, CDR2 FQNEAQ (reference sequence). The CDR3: CASSSGTGGDGYTF. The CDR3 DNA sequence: TGTGCCAGCAGCTCTGGGACAGGGGGCGATGGCTACACCTTC.

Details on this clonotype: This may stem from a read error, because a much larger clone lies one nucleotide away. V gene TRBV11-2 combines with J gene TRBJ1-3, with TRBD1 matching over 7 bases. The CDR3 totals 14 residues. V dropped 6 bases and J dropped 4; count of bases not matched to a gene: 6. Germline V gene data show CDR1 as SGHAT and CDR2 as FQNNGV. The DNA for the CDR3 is TGTGCCAGCAGGGGAGGGGGCTGGGGAAACACCATATATTTT. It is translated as CASRGGGWGNTIYF. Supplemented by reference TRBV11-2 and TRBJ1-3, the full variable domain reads EAGVAQSPRYKIIEKRQSVAFWCNPISGHATLYWYQQILGQGPKLLIQFQNNGVVDDSQLPKDRFSAERLKGVDSTLKIQPAKLEDSAVYLCASRGGGWGNTIYFGEGSWLTVV.

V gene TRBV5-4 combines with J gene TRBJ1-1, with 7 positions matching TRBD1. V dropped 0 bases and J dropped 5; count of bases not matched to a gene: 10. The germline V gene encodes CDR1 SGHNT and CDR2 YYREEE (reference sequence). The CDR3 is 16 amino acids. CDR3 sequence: CASSLESGGRGTEAFF. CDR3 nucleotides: TGTGCCAGCAGCTTGGAATCAGGGGGGCGAGGGACTGAAGCTTTCTTT.

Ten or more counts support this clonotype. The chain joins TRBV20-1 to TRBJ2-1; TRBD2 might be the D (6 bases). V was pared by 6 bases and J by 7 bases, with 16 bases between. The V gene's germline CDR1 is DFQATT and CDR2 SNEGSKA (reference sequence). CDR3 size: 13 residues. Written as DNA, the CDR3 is TGCAGTGCCACGCGGAGGGCCGGGAATGAGCAGTTCTTC. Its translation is CSATRRAGNEQFF.

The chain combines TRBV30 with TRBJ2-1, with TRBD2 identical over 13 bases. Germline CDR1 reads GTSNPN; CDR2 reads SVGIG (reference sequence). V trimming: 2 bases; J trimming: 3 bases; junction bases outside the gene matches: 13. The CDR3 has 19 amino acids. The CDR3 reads CAWSLTSGRAQFRYNEQFF. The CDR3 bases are TGTGCCTGGAGTCTTACTAGCGGGAGGGCCCAGTTTCGCTACAATGAGCAGTTCTTC.

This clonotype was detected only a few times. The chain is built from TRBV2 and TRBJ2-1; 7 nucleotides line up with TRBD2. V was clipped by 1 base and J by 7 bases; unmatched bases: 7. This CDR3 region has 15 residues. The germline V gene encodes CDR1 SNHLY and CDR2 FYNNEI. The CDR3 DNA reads TGTGCCAGCAGTGAAGTCGGGACTACGGGGAATGAGCAGTTCTTC. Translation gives CASSEVGTTGNEQFF.

Here the CDR3 DNA reads TGTGCCAGCGGTAGAATGCCGGACAGGGAGACTGAAGCTTTCTTT. Translated, it gives CASGRMPDRETEAFF. The chain couples TRBV2 to TRBJ1-1; TRBD1 matches at 8 bases. In germline, CDR1 is SNHLY, CDR2 FYNNEI. This CDR3 comprises 15 residues. The V gene end was trimmed by 8 bases and the J gene end by 5 bases; junction bases not matched to a gene: 13.

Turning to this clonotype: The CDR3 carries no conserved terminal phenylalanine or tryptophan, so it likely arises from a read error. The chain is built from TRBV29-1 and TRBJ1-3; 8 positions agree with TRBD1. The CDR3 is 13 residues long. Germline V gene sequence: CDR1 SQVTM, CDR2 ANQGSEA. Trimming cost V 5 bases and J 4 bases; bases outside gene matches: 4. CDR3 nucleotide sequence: TGCAGCGTTTCGGACAGGGCCGGAAACACCATATATATT. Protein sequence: CSVSDRAGNTIYI.

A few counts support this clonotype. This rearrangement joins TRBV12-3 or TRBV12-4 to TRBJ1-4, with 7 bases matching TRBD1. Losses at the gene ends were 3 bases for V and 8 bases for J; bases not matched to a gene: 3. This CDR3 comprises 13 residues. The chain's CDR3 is CASSFDRDEKLFF. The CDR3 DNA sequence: TGTGCCAGCAGTTTCGACAGGGACGAAAAACTGTTTTTT.

The CDR3 bases are TGTGCCAGCTCACCACCGGGATCCGGCTATGGCTACACCTTC. Amino acid sequence: CASSPPGSGYGYTF. The chain combines TRBV18 with TRBJ1-2; D is unresolved. Germline V gene lookup returns CDR1 KGHSH and CDR2 LQKENI. Trimming took off 0 bases at V and 4 bases at J, with 9 bases between the two ends. CDR3 size: 14 residues. Complete variable domain (other parts from reference TRBV18 and TRBJ1-2): NAGVMQNPRHLVRRRGQEARLRCSPMKGHSHVYWYRQLPEEGLKFMVYLQKENIIDESGMPKERFSAEFPKEGPSILRIQQVVRGDSAAYFCASSPPGSGYGYTFGSGTRLTVV.

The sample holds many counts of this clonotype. The CDR3 loop is CASSQHSDRVGYTF. The CDR3, as DNA: TGCGCCAGCAGCCAACATTCGGACAGGGTTGGCTACACCTTC. V gene TRBV4-1 combines with J gene TRBJ1-2; 8 bases fit TRBD1. Germline V gene lookup returns CDR1 MGHRA and CDR2 YSYEKL. CDR3 length: 14 amino acids. With 2 bases clipped from V and 7 bases from J, the junction kept 6 bases outside the gene matches.

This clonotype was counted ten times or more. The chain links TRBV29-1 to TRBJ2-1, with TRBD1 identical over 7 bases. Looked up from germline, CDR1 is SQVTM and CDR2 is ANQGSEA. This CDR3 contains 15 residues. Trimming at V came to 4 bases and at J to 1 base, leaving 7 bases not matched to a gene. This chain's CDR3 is CSVVGGTASYNEQFF. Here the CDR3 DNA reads TGCAGCGTTGTAGGTGGGACAGCATCCTACAATGAGCAGTTCTTC.

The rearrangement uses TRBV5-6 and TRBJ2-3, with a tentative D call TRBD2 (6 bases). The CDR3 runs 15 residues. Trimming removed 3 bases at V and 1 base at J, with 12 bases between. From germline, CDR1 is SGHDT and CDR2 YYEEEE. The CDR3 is CASSWREGRTDTQYF. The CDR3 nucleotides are TGTGCCAGCAGCTGGCGGGAAGGGCGCACAGATACGCAGTATTTT. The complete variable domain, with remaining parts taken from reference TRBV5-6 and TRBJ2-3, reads DAGVTQSPTHLIKTRGQQVTLRCSPKSGHDTVSWYQQALGQGPQFIFQYYEEEERQRGNFPDRFSGHQFPNYSSELNVNALLLGDSALYLCASSWREGRTDTQYFGPGTRLTVL.

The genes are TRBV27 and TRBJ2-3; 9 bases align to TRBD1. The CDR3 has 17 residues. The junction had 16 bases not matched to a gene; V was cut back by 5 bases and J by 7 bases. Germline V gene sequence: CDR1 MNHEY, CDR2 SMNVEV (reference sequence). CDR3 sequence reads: CASSLRTPGQGSHTQYF. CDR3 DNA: TGTGCCAGCAGTCTGAGAACCCCGGGACAGGGTTCGCATACGCAGTATTTT.

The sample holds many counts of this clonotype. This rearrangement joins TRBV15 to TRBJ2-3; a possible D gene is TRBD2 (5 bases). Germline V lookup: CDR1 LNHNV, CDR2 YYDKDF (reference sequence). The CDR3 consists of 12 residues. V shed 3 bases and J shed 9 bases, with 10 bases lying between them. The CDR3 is CATSRELVTQYF. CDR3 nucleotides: TGTGCCACCAGCAGGGAACTAGTCACGCAGTATTTT.

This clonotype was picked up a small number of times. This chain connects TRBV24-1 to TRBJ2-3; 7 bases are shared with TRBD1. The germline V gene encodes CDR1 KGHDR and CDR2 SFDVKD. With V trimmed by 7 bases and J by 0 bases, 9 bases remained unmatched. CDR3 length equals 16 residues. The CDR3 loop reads CATSLGQVYSTDTQYF. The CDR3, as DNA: TGTGCCACCAGCCTCGGACAGGTATATAGCACAGATACGCAGTATTTT.

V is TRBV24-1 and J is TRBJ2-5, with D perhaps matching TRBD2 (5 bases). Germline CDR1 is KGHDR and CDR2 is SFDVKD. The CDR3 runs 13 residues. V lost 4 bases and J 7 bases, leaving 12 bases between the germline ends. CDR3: CATSDLKEGTQYF. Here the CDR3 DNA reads TGTGCCACCAGTGACCTGAAAGAGGGGACCCAGTACTTC.